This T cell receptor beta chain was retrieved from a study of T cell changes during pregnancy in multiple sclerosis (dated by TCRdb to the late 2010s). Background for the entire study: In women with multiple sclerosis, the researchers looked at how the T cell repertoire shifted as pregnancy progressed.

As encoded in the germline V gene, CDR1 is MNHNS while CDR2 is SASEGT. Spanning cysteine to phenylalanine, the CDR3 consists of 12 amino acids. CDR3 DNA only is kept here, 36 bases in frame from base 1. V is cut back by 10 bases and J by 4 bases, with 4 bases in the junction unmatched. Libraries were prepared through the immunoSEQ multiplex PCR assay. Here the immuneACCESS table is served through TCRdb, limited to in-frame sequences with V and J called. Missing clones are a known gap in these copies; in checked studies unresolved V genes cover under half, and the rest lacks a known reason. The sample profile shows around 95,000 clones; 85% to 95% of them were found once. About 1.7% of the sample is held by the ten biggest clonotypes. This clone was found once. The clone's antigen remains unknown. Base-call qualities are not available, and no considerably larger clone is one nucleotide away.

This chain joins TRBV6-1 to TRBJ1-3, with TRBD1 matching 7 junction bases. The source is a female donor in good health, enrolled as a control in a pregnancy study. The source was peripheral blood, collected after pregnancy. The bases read TGTGCCATCTCGGACAGGGGAAACACCATATATTTT. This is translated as CAISDRGNTIYF.